A single sample is the source of the 16 T cell receptor beta chains below, sequenced in a study of graft-versus-host responses after intestinal transplantation (dated by TCRdb to the early 2020s). These TCRs are of unknown antigen specificity. Library preparation was by the immunoSEQ multiplex PCR assay. In TCRdb, the immuneACCESS table is reduced to in-frame sequences with V and J assigned. These tables do not hold every clone; where another copy was compared, an unresolved V gene accounts for under half, and the others remain unexplained. The sample table records approximately 97,000 clones; roughly 91% of these occur just once. In total, the top ten clones hold roughly 0.17% of the sample. The intended sense of this specimen's time point label: cells obtained before transplantation from donor or recipient. Material: unstimulated CD4+ T cells sorted from spleen or lymph node cells, obtained before transplant. Receptors were obtained from a human donor who was the organ donor for an intestinal transplant.

This clone came up a few times. The J gene is TRBJ1-3, the V gene TRBV4-3; no clear D gene. Trimming took 0 bases from V and 4 from J, leaving 7 bases between them. The germline V gene has CDR1 LGHNA and CDR2 YSLEER. This CDR3 comprises 14 residues. The CDR3 loop is CASSQDQVGNTIYF. Here the CDR3 DNA reads TGCGCCAGCAGCCAAGATCAGGTGGGAAACACCATATATTTT.

This chain connects TRBV28 to TRBJ2-7, with 7 bases aligning to TRBD1. Germline lookup yields CDR1 MDHEN and CDR2 SYDVKM. V lost 5 bases to trimming and J lost 1 base; unmatched junction nucleotides: 5. CDR3 length: 14 amino acids. The CDR3 reads CASSDRVSSYEQYF. CDR3 in DNA: TGTGCCAGCAGTGACAGGGTTAGTTCCTACGAGCAGTACTTC.

This rearrangement joins TRBV7-2 to TRBJ1-1; TRBD1 might be the D (5 bases). Germline loops: CDR1 SGHTA, CDR2 FQGNSA. This CDR3 region has 15 residues. V was clipped by 2 bases and J by 0 bases, with 10 bases between them. Here the CDR3 DNA reads TGTGCCAGCAGCTTAAAGGCAGGGATGAACACTGAAGCTTTCTTT. Translating it yields CASSLKAGMNTEAFF.

The V gene is TRBV4-3, the J gene TRBJ2-2; possibly TRBD2 for D (6 bases). Germline CDR1 reads LGHNA; CDR2 reads YSLEER. The CDR3 covers 15 residues. V was trimmed by 1 base and J by 4 bases, leaving 10 bases between them. In nucleotides, the CDR3 is TGCGCCAGCAGCCAAGCCGCGGGGATCACCGGGGAGCTGTTTTTT. This translates into CASSQAAGITGELFF.

This clone was seen a handful of times. This chain uses TRBV7-8 with TRBJ1-3, with 8 bases that match TRBD1. Germline CDR1 SGHVS, CDR2 FQNEAQ. This CDR3 is 13 amino acids long. The ends lost 5 bases at V and 8 bases at J; junction bases unmatched: 5. The CDR3 nucleotides are TGTGCCAGCAGCACCTGGACAGGGCACACCATATATTTT. Translated: CASSTWTGHTIYF.

The rearrangement links TRBV15 to TRBJ1-5; 8 bases line up with TRBD1. V trimming: 0 bases; J trimming: 7 bases; junction bases outside the gene matches: 2. The CDR3 consists of 14 residues. Germline CDR1 is LNHNV and CDR2 is YYDKDF (reference sequence). The CDR3 sequence: CATSRDRGRQPQHF. CDR3 bases: TGTGCCACCAGCAGAGACAGGGGGCGACAGCCCCAGCATTTT.

This chain connects TRBV5-1 to TRBJ2-1; no clear D gene. The CDR3 runs 11 residues. Germline V gives CDR1 SGHRS, CDR2 YFSETQ. V was pared by 6 bases and J by 9 bases, with 10 bases between. The DNA of the CDR3 is TGCGCCAGCAAAGAGGTTGGTGAGCAGTTCTTC. Its protein product is CASKEVGEQFF.

The gene calls are TRBV9 and TRBJ1-2; tentative D call: TRBD1 (6 bases). Trimming took off 2 bases at V and 7 bases at J, with 18 bases between the two ends. The CDR3 is 15 amino acids. Germline CDR1 SGDLS, CDR2 YYNGEE. CDR3 in amino acids: CASSVGAQGRSGYTF. CDR3 coding DNA: TGTGCCAGCAGCGTGGGTGCTCAGGGGCGTTCTGGCTACACCTTC.

The chain employs TRBV7-2 and TRBJ1-3, with unresolved D. CDR1 is SGHTA, CDR2 FQGNSA, per germline. Trimming took off 6 bases at V and 11 bases at J, with 14 bases between the two ends. This CDR3 spans 12 amino acids. Written as DNA, the CDR3 is TGTGCCAGCAGATTCCCCGGAGGAGCCATATATTTT. The encoded protein is CASRFPGGAIYF.

The CDR3 protein is CASSQEATVPSGNTIYF. The CDR3 DNA is TGCGCCAGCAGCCAAGAGGCGACAGTCCCCTCTGGAAACACCATATATTTT. This sequence joins TRBV4-1 and TRBJ1-3; weak D call: TRBD1 (5 bases). Germline values: CDR1 MGHRA, CDR2 YSYEKL. The CDR3 length is 17 residues. V lost 0 bases and J lost 0, with 12 bases in between.

This clone appeared once. The DNA of the CDR3 is TGTGCCAGCTCACCCAAGGCCGCGACAGGGGGTGGCACTGAAGCTTTCTTT. This sequence encodes CASSPKAATGGGTEAFF. The chain combines TRBV18 with TRBJ1-1; 9 positions match TRBD1. Unmatched junction bases numbered 12, after V lost 3 bases and J lost 4 bases. The V gene's germline CDR1 is KGHSH and CDR2 LQKENI. The CDR3 covers 17 residues.

The chain employs TRBV30 and TRBJ1-4; TRBD1 might be the D (5 bases). Germline assignment: CDR1 GTSNPN and CDR2 SVGIG (reference sequence). The CDR3 runs 11 residues. Between the trimmed V and J ends, which lost 7 bases and 14 bases, there was a span of 17 bases. The CDR3 protein is CASLRGERLFF. DNA of the CDR3: TGTGCCTCACTCCGGGGGGAAAGGCTGTTTTTT.

The chain carries TRBV27 and TRBJ1-1, with 9 bases that match TRBD1. The CDR3 consists of 14 residues. The germline V gene encodes CDR1 MNHEY and CDR2 SMNVEV (reference sequence). The J segment lost 5 bases and the V segment lost 5 bases, leaving 6 bases of the junction unmatched. CDR3 loop: CASSAQGARTEAFF. The CDR3 nucleotides are TGTGCCAGCAGTGCACAGGGGGCGCGGACTGAAGCTTTCTTT.

The chain is built from TRBV7-2 and TRBJ2-1; no firm D call. Germline V gene sequence: CDR1 SGHTA, CDR2 FQGNSA. With 2 bases removed from V and 0 bases from J, the gap between germline ends came to 11 bases. The CDR3 has 16 amino acids. CDR3 coding DNA: TGTGCCAGCAGCTTAAGACAAGTCGGCTCCTACAATGAGCAGTTCTTC. As protein: CASSLRQVGSYNEQFF.

The genes are TRBV10-1 and TRBJ2-7, with 7 bases lining up with TRBD2. V shed 5 bases, J shed 3 bases, and the junction held 7 bases outside the gene matches. The CDR3 contains 14 residues. CDR1 and CDR2 from the germline V gene are WNHNN and SYGVQD (reference sequence). CDR3 coding DNA: TGCGCCAGCAGTTCCGGGTGGGGGGGCTACGAGCAGTACTTC. Its translation is CASSSGWGGYEQYF.

The chain employs TRBV7-9 and TRBJ2-3; a weak D match, TRBD1 (6 bases). The ends were cut back, 4 bases at V and 4 bases at J, with 15 bases in the middle. Germline loops: CDR1 SEHNR, CDR2 FQNEAQ (reference sequence). CDR3 size: 15 residues. CDR3 nucleotides: TGTGCCAGCAGCTCCGAACTACGGACAGCAGATACGCAGTATTTT. Translation: CASSSELRTADTQYF.